The present TCR beta chain was sequenced within a study of CD4 T cells in relation to SARS-CoV-2 and coronaviruses. Study details: Of the patients, about 8 were male, a few female, two Hispanic. General study results and limits: The cross-reactivity analysis covered only spike protein, not other viral proteins. SARS-CoV-2-driven expansion was significantly weaker in crossreactive than monoreactive clones. Roughly three fifths of donors had memory CD4+ clonotypes crossrecognizing SARS-CoV-2 and common cold coronavirus spike.

The V end was cut by 3 bases, the J end by 8 bases, with 17 bases between. The CDR3 contains 15 residues. The germline V gene encodes CDR1 SGHDT and CDR2 YYEEEE. Comment on this clone: Its specificity is not known.

Only in-frame clones appear in the TCRdb table, and some are missing; sequencing was by immunoSEQ multiplex PCR. The table has 50,000 to 65,000 clones, 90% to 95% seen once. The chain combines TRBV5-6 with TRBJ1-4, with D tentatively TRBD1 (6 bases). The clonotype was recovered from an adult with COVID-19. Sequencing input: naive CD4+ T cells from PBMCs. Indicated subset: naive CD4+ T cells isolated by negative enrichment. In DNA, the CDR3 is TGTGCCAGCAGCTCACAACACAGGGAGGAGGAAAAACTGTTTTTT. Translated, it gives CASSSQHREEEKLFF.